The 32 T cell receptor beta chains presented below share a single source sample, sequenced in a study of T cells after yellow fever vaccination. TCRdb fed the 5' RACE reads into MiXCR, producing one record per CDR3 protein. The sample includes approximately 160,000 distinct CDR3 sequences, approximately 10% of them seen just once. Source: CD8+ T cells sorted from PBMCs, taken 45 days after the yellow fever booster vaccination. These receptors came from a man between 18 and 29 years old who received the YFV17D yellow fever vaccine.

This clonotype was counted only a few times. The rearrangement uses TRBV10-3 and TRBJ2-1; 9 bases line up with TRBD1. The ends lost 7 bases at V and 4 bases at J; junction bases unmatched: 8. Germline V lookup: CDR1 ENHRY, CDR2 SYGVKD. This CDR3 comprises 15 residues. CDR3 in amino acids: CAITSGTGFYNEQFF. Written as DNA, the CDR3 is TGTGCCATCACCTCCGGGACAGGGTTTTACAATGAGCAGTTCTTC.

Many counts were recorded for this clonotype. The V call is TRBV18, the J call TRBJ2-2; perhaps TRBD1 as D (6 bases). There are 16 residues in the CDR3. Trimming took 2 bases from V and 2 from J, leaving 12 bases between them. In germline, CDR1 is KGHSH, CDR2 LQKENI. The CDR3 bases are TGTGCCAGCTCACCAATCAGGGGTCAAAACACCGGGGAGCTGTTTTTT. This encodes CASSPIRGQNTGELFF.

This chain uses TRBV4-3 with TRBJ2-1; 7 bases fit TRBD1. CDR3 length: 16 residues. Germline CDR1 is LGHNA and CDR2 is YSLEER. J gave up 0 bases and V 3 bases, and 5 bases lay outside the gene matches. CDR3 DNA sequence: TGCGCCAGCAGCCAGGTACAGGGGAGCTCCTACAATGAGCAGTTCTTC. It codes for CASSQVQGSSYNEQFF.

V is TRBV5-1 and J is TRBJ2-7; D not certain. The germline V and J ends were trimmed by 4 bases and 9 bases, with 26 bases remaining between them. Germline loops: CDR1 SGHRS, CDR2 YFSETQ. The CDR3 runs to 16 residues. CDR3 sequence (DNA): TGCGCCAGCAGCCCTCGGACGGTAGGAAGGGCTACGATGCAGTACTTC. It codes for CASSPRTVGRATMQYF.

The chain carries TRBV20-1 and TRBJ2-7, with a possible D match to TRBD2 (6 bases). The CDR3 is 13 residues long. Between the trimmed V and J ends, which lost 5 bases and 5 bases, there was a span of 16 bases. CDR1 and CDR2 from the germline V gene are DFQATT and SNEGSKA (reference sequence). The CDR3 DNA reads as TGCAGTGCTCCCGCGGGCGGGGCACACGAGCAGTACGTC. Amino acids: CSAPAGGAHEQYV.

This clonotype has only a few counts. The V and J genes are TRBV10-3 and TRBJ2-3; TRBD1 aligns across 9 bases. Germline CDR1 ENHRY, CDR2 SYGVKD. V trimming: 10 bases; J trimming: 10 bases; junction bases outside the gene matches: 9. The CDR3 is 12 amino acids. The CDR3 DNA sequence: TGTGCCAACCGCGGGGACAGGGATGCGCAGTATTTT. Its protein product is CANRGDRDAQYF.

This sequence joins TRBV4-2 and TRBJ1-6; D possibly corresponds to TRBD1 (5 bases). The germline V gene encodes CDR1 LGHNA and CDR2 YNFKEQ. This CDR3 comprises 17 residues. Trimming took off 1 base at V and 3 bases at J, with 13 bases between the two ends. The CDR3 reads CASSQGAGGDYNSPLHF. The CDR3 DNA follows: TGTGCCAGCAGCCAAGGGGCCGGAGGGGACTATAATTCACCCCTCCACTTT.

The CDR3: CASSRMDRGAFF. The CDR3 DNA follows: TGTGCCAGCAGCCGCATGGACAGGGGAGCTTTCTTT. The V and J genes are TRBV7-9 and TRBJ1-1; TRBD1 agrees at 9 bases. Germline CDR1 is SEHNR and CDR2 is FQNEAQ (reference sequence). J gave up 10 bases and V 5 bases, and 5 bases lay outside the gene matches. This CDR3 has 12 amino acids.

There are a few counts of this clonotype. This sequence joins TRBV4-2 and TRBJ2-7; D possibly corresponds to TRBD1 (6 bases). The CDR3 consists of 14 residues. Germline V gene lookup returns CDR1 LGHNA and CDR2 YNFKEQ. The V gene lost 4 bases and the J gene lost 2 bases, with 12 bases spanning the gap. The CDR3 loop reads CASSPRDNTYEQYF. In nucleotides, the CDR3 is TGTGCCAGCAGCCCCAGGGACAACACCTACGAGCAGTACTTC.

V and J are TRBV6-5 and TRBJ2-2, with D unclear. V lost 0 bases to trimming and J lost 7 bases, with 9 bases between them. CDR3 length equals 14 residues. CDR1 MNHEY and CDR2 SVGAGI come from the germline V gene. The DNA of the CDR3 is TGTGCCAGCAGTTACTCGACCAGGATCGGGGAGCTGTTTTTT. Amino acids: CASSYSTRIGELFF.

The sample holds a few counts of this clonotype. The rearrangement links TRBV5-1 to TRBJ1-1; TRBD1 is a possible D gene (6 bases). V lost 2 bases and J lost 0, with 17 bases in between. Looked up from germline, CDR1 is SGHRS and CDR2 is YFSETQ. This CDR3 is 17 amino acids long. The CDR3 region is CASSFITGIGVNTEAFF. The CDR3 DNA reads as TGCGCCAGCAGCTTTATAACAGGGATCGGCGTGAACACTGAAGCTTTCTTT.

This clonotype was recorded a few times. J is TRBJ2-3 and V is TRBV7-3; 7 bases line up with TRBD1. Germline V gene sequence: CDR1 SGHTA, CDR2 FQGTGA. The CDR3 loop spans 15 amino acids. The junction had 7 bases not matched to a gene; V was cut back by 5 bases and J by 2 bases. The CDR3 region is CASSLWGQLTDTQYF. CDR3 sequence (DNA): TGTGCCAGCAGCCTCTGGGGACAGCTCACAGATACGCAGTATTTT.

This clonotype showed up just a few times. This chain connects TRBV7-9 to TRBJ1-5, with 8 bases aligning to TRBD1. The CDR3 spans 14 residues. The V gene end was trimmed by 5 bases and the J gene end by 4 bases; junction bases not matched to a gene: 4. The germline gives CDR1 SEHNR, CDR2 FQNEAQ (reference sequence). The CDR3 spells CASSHRDRNQPQHF. The CDR3 DNA reads TGTGCCAGCAGCCATCGGGACAGGAATCAGCCCCAGCATTTT.

J is TRBJ2-2 and V is TRBV7-9, with D hard to call. Germline loops: CDR1 SEHNR, CDR2 FQNEAQ (reference sequence). V was trimmed by 5 bases and J by 0 bases, leaving 13 bases between them. CDR3 size: 16 residues. CDR3 in amino acids: CASSPLFHSNTGELFF. CDR3 DNA: TGTGCCAGCAGCCCGCTCTTTCATTCGAACACCGGGGAGCTGTTTTTT.

This clonotype was found a few times. The chain uses TRBV6-5 and TRBJ2-3; 7 nucleotides line up with TRBD1. In germline, CDR1 is MNHEY, CDR2 SVGAGI. The CDR3 is 16 amino acids. Trimming took 5 bases from V and 4 from J; bases not matched to a gene: 12. The chain's CDR3 is CASSPTEGARADTQYF. CDR3 DNA: TGTGCCAGCAGTCCCACAGAGGGGGCGCGGGCAGATACGCAGTATTTT.

In its sample, this clonotype was seen many times. The chain employs TRBV15 and TRBJ1-5, with unresolved D. Between the trimmed V and J ends, which lost 7 bases and 4 bases, there was a span of 11 bases. CDR1 and CDR2 (germline): LNHNV, YYDKDF (reference sequence). The CDR3 has 13 amino acids. The CDR3 loop reads CATTTGINQPQHF. The CDR3 DNA reads TGTGCCACCACCACGGGGATTAATCAGCCCCAGCATTTT.

V and J are TRBV7-9 and TRBJ2-3, with D maybe TRBD1 (6 bases). With 4 bases removed from V and 1 base from J, the gap between germline ends came to 15 bases. This CDR3 comprises 16 residues. Germline V gene lookup returns CDR1 SEHNR and CDR2 FQNEAQ (reference sequence). CDR3 protein: CASSYGPGTRTDTQYF. In DNA form, the CDR3 reads TGTGCCAGCAGCTACGGGCCAGGGACACGCACAGATACGCAGTATTTT.

This chain uses TRBV19 with TRBJ2-7; weak D call: TRBD1 (6 bases). The CDR3 is 14 amino acids. V was pared by 0 bases and J by 2 bases, with 8 bases between. Looked up from germline, CDR1 is LNHDA and CDR2 is SQIVND (reference sequence). CDR3 amino acids: CASSIDTGTYEQYF. The CDR3 nucleotides are TGTGCCAGTAGTATAGATACAGGGACCTACGAGCAGTACTTC.

This chain connects TRBV7-2 to TRBJ1-6, with D perhaps TRBD1 (5 bases). V lost 7 bases, J lost 9 bases, and 16 bases lay in between. Germline lookup yields CDR1 SGHTA and CDR2 FQGNSA. CDR3 length: 14 amino acids. The CDR3 region is CASTPLQGLSPLHF. As DNA, the CDR3 is TGTGCCAGCACCCCGCTGCAGGGTCTTTCACCCCTCCACTTT.

In this sample, this clonotype turned up many times. The chain employs TRBV12-3 or TRBV12-4 and TRBJ1-3; D ambiguous. Between the trimmed V and J ends, which lost 3 bases and 1 base, there was a span of 7 bases. The CDR3 is made up of 14 amino acids. For the CDR3, the DNA is TGTGCCAGCAGTTTGACCGGGTCTGGAAACACCATATATTTT. Translated, it gives CASSLTGSGNTIYF.

The CDR3 nucleotides read TGTGCCAGCAGTGTAGGGACAGGGCTTTTTCAAGCTTTCTTT. Protein sequence: CASSVGTGLFQAFF. The genes are TRBV12-3 or TRBV12-4 and TRBJ1-1, with 9 bases lining up with TRBD1. This CDR3 is 14 amino acids long. The V and J ends lost 5 bases and 9 bases, in that order; junction bases with no gene match: 10.

The rearrangement links TRBV27 to TRBJ2-1, with D possibly being TRBD2 (6 bases). Germline assignment: CDR1 MNHEY and CDR2 SMNVEV (reference sequence). CDR3 length: 13 residues. V was pared by 5 bases and J by 4 bases, with 9 bases between. The CDR3, as DNA: TGTGCCAGCAGTGATGGGGGGTACAATGAGCAGTTCTTC. Translated: CASSDGGYNEQFF.

This clonotype occurred many times. The chain couples TRBV6-5 to TRBJ2-2, with D perhaps TRBD2 (5 bases). V was clipped by 7 bases and J by 3 bases, with 9 bases between them. Germline-derived CDR1 and CDR2 are MNHEY and SVGAGI. The CDR3 is made up of 13 amino acids. The CDR3 DNA sequence: TGTGCCAGCAATGAGGGTTACACCGGGGAGCTGTTTTTT. Amino acid sequence: CASNEGYTGELFF.

This clonotype came up a few times. The gene calls are TRBV27 and TRBJ2-3, with 12 bases fitting TRBD1. V gave up 5 bases and J gave up 1 base; unmatched junction bases: 10. The CDR3 runs to 18 residues. CDR1 MNHEY and CDR2 SMNVEV come from the germline V gene (reference sequence). The CDR3 loop is CASSPSGTGGIGTDTQYF. For the CDR3, the DNA is TGTGCCAGCAGTCCGTCCGGGACAGGGGGCATCGGCACAGATACGCAGTATTTT.

The chain recombines TRBV5-1 with TRBJ1-2; TRBD1 aligns across 9 bases. Trimming removed 2 bases from V and 0 bases from J; junction bases left unmatched: 11. In germline, CDR1 is SGHRS, CDR2 YFSETQ. The CDR3 contains 18 residues. CDR3 residues: CASSFYRGLRGPNYGYTF. The CDR3 nucleotides are TGCGCCAGCAGCTTCTACAGGGGGCTCAGGGGTCCTAACTATGGCTACACCTTC.

This clonotype has a handful of counts. The CDR3 region is CASRDWMNTEAFF. The CDR3 DNA follows: TGTGCCAGCAGAGACTGGATGAACACTGAAGCTTTCTTT. The chain carries TRBV6-1 and TRBJ1-1; D gene uncertain. Germline V gives CDR1 MNHNS, CDR2 SASEGT. The CDR3 spans 13 residues. The V end was cut by 6 bases, the J end by 0 bases, with 8 bases between.

This clonotype was seen more than once but under ten times. The chain has TRBV20-1 and TRBJ1-3, with 9 bases matching TRBD1. In germline, CDR1 is DFQATT, CDR2 SNEGSKA (reference sequence). After removal of 0 bases from V and 0 bases from J, the junction contained 15 bases not matched to a gene. The CDR3 is 20 residues long. This CDR3 is CSARDQRVPSDRGSGNTIYF. CDR3 bases: TGCAGTGCTAGAGATCAGAGAGTGCCTTCGGACAGGGGCTCTGGAAACACCATATATTTT.

This clonotype was counted ten times or more. The chain carries TRBV2 and TRBJ2-7, with 7 nucleotides matching TRBD1. The CDR3 has 12 amino acids. J gave up 6 bases and V 5 bases, and 4 bases lay outside the gene matches. Germline assignment: CDR1 SNHLY and CDR2 FYNNEI. CDR3 bases: TGTGCCAGCAGTATGGGACAGATCGAGCAGTACGTC. Its protein is CASSMGQIEQYV.

The sample holds a few counts of this clonotype. V usage is TRBV7-9 and J usage is TRBJ1-6; tentatively, D is TRBD1 (6 bases). CDR1 and CDR2 from the germline V gene are SEHNR and FQNEAQ (reference sequence). CDR3 length: 16 amino acids. V was pared by 5 bases and J by 11 bases, with 22 bases between. CDR3 amino acids: CASSIVRPRGRTPLHF. The CDR3, as DNA: TGTGCCAGCAGCATAGTTCGCCCGAGGGGGAGAACACCCCTCCACTTT.

This clonotype was observed many times. V and J are TRBV2 and TRBJ2-6, with D hard to call. Trimming removed 2 bases from V and 2 bases from J, with 7 bases in between. Germline CDR1 SNHLY, CDR2 FYNNEI. CDR3 length equals 15 residues. CDR3 amino acids: CASSESDAGANVLTF. The DNA of the CDR3 is TGTGCCAGCAGTGAATCGGACGCTGGGGCCAACGTCCTGACTTTC.

This clonotype was seen only a few times. V is TRBV19 and J is TRBJ1-2; D perhaps matches TRBD1 (6 bases). CDR1 and CDR2 (germline): LNHDA, SQIVND (reference sequence). V lost 5 bases, J lost 8 bases, and 18 bases lay in between. The length of the CDR3 is 14 residues. The DNA of the CDR3 is TGTGCCAGTAGTCGGAACACAGGGTGGGGCGGCTACACCTTC. It is translated as CASSRNTGWGGYTF.

J is TRBJ2-5 and V is TRBV12-3 or TRBV12-4, with 8 bases aligning to TRBD2. The V gene end was trimmed by 4 bases and the J gene end by 5 bases; junction bases not matched to a gene: 18. The CDR3 length is 18 residues. CDR3: CASSSPWAGGLGLETQYF. CDR3 sequence (DNA): TGTGCCAGCAGTTCCCCGTGGGCGGGGGGCCTTGGGTTGGAGACCCAGTACTTC.